This entry lists 28 T cell receptor beta chains sequenced from one sample in a study of T cells in Graves' hyperthyroidism and ophthalmopathy. Amplification yielded TCR beta CDR3 regions, with RNA transcripts as the source. First-round RT-PCR of the TCR CDR3 relied on the HTBI primer set. TCRdb itself ran the multiplex PCR reads through MiXCR, one entry per CDR3 protein. Of a few hundred thousand distinct CDR3 sequences in the sample, about half were seen once. Input material: peripheral blood or thyroid tissue (not recorded which). These receptors all stem from a woman between 18 and 30 years old with Graves' hyperthyroidism.

Details on this clonotype: A much more abundant neighbour one base away suggests this may be a read error. V is TRBV7-9 and J is TRBJ2-5; 8 bases align to TRBD1. The trim removed 2 bases at V and 0 bases at J, leaving 2 bases unmatched. CDR1 SEHNR and CDR2 FQNEAQ come from the germline V gene (reference sequence). This CDR3 contains 15 residues. CDR3 loop: CASSLWTGNQETQYF. In nucleotides, the CDR3 is TGTGCCAGCAGCTTATGGACAGGGAACCAAGAGACCCAGTACTTC.

The chain has TRBV7-6 and TRBJ2-7; 11 bases match TRBD2. V trimming: 4 bases; J trimming: 7 bases; junction bases outside the gene matches: 9. The CDR3 has 15 amino acids. Germline assignment: CDR1 SGHVS and CDR2 FNYEAQ. Written as DNA, the CDR3 is TGTGCCAGCAGCTCCTCTAGCGGGAGGTCCAATGAGCAGTACTTC. The encoded protein is CASSSSSGRSNEQYF.

This clonotype appeared many times. The chain links TRBV5-1 to TRBJ2-6; possible D gene TRBD2, 5 bases. Germline V gene sequence: CDR1 SGHRS, CDR2 YFSETQ. V was shortened by 7 bases and J by 2 bases, with 16 bases between the two germline ends. The CDR3 loop spans 16 amino acids. DNA of the CDR3: TGCGCCAGCGTCGTTGGGTCCGGGGCTGGGGCCAACGTCCTGACTTTC. It codes for CASVVGSGAGANVLTF. The full variable domain, in which reference TRBV5-1 and TRBJ2-6 provide the parts outside the CDR3, is KAGVTQTPRYLIKTRGQQVTLSCSPISGHRSVSWYQQTPGQGLQFLFEYFSETQRNKGNFPGRFSGRQFSNSRSEMNVSTLELGDSALYLCASVVGSGAGANVLTFGAGSRLTVL.

This clonotype was observed at least ten times. The chain couples TRBV10-3 to TRBJ1-2, with D possibly TRBD1 on 5 matching bases. In germline, CDR1 is ENHRY, CDR2 SYGVKD. This CDR3 contains 14 residues. V lost 0 bases to trimming and J lost 4 bases, with 9 bases between them. The CDR3 nucleotides are TGTGCCATCAGTGAGTCGCCAGGGTTCTATGGCTACACCTTC. Residues: CAISESPGFYGYTF.

V usage is TRBV9 and J usage is TRBJ2-5; a possible D gene is TRBD1 (6 bases). Per the germline V gene, CDR1 is SGDLS and CDR2 is YYNGEE. CDR3 length: 15 amino acids. V lost 5 bases and J lost 5, with 19 bases in between. The CDR3 bases are TGTGCCAGCAGTTTAGCCCCGGGACAAGCCGAGACCCAGTACTTC. Its translation is CASSLAPGQAETQYF. Combining the CDR3 with reference TRBV9 and TRBJ2-5 gives the whole variable domain DSGVTQTPKHLITATGQRVTLRCSPRSGDLSVYWYQQSLDQGLQFLIQYYNGEERAKGNILERFSAQQFPDLHSELNLSSLELGDSALYFCASSLAPGQAETQYFGPGTRLLVL.

This clonotype has at least ten counts. This rearrangement joins TRBV20-1 to TRBJ1-2; TRBD1 is a possible D gene (5 bases). The germline CDR1 and CDR2 sequences are DFQATT and SNEGSKA (reference sequence). The ends were cut back, 5 bases at V and 4 bases at J, with 11 bases in the middle. The CDR3 loop spans 12 amino acids. CDR3 bases: TGCAGTGCTGCAGCCGGGGGCTATGGCTACACCTTC. Protein sequence: CSAAAGGYGYTF.

The chain employs TRBV2 and TRBJ1-1, with TRBD1 identical over 7 bases. The CDR3 totals 17 residues. The J segment lost 1 base and the V segment lost 6 bases, leaving 14 bases of the junction unmatched. Germline loops: CDR1 SNHLY, CDR2 FYNNEI. The CDR3, as DNA: TGTGCCAGCAGCTTAGCCTTGACCGGGACAGCGAACACTGAAGCTTTCTTT. It is translated as CASSLALTGTANTEAFF.

This clonotype occurred many times. The chain joins TRBV29-1 to TRBJ1-4, with TRBD1 matching 7 bases. Per the germline V gene, CDR1 is SQVTM and CDR2 is ANQGSEA. The CDR3 sequence is 14 residues long. V gave up 0 bases and J gave up 8 bases; unmatched junction bases: 6. CDR3 sequence reads: CSVEELTGREKLFF. The CDR3 bases are TGCAGCGTTGAAGAATTGACAGGGAGGGAAAAACTGTTTTTT.

The CDR3 DNA sequence: TGCAGCCCAGGGTCGGGGGAGCAGTACTTC. Its protein is CSPGSGEQYF. V gene TRBV29-1 combines with J gene TRBJ2-7, with D perhaps assigned TRBD1 or TRBD2 (5 bases each). CDR1 is SQVTM, CDR2 ANQGSEA, per germline. The CDR3 spans 10 residues. The ends were cut back, 8 bases at V and 7 bases at J, with 12 bases in the middle.

This clonotype showed up just a few times. This chain uses TRBV27 with TRBJ2-7, with 8 bases lining up with TRBD2. V shed 5 bases and J 2 bases; nucleotides not matched to a gene: 5. This CDR3 comprises 14 residues. CDR1 and CDR2 (germline): MNHEY, SMNVEV (reference sequence). The CDR3 here is CASSPREGPYEQYF. CDR3 nucleotide sequence: TGTGCCAGCAGTCCCCGGGAGGGTCCCTACGAGCAGTACTTC.

The table lists this clonotype with many counts. This chain connects TRBV14 to TRBJ2-7; no clear D. The CDR3 spans 13 residues. CDR1 is SGHDN and CDR2 is FVKESK in the germline V gene. The germline V and J ends were trimmed by 0 bases and 7 bases, with 10 bases remaining between them. The CDR3 region has the DNA TGTGCCAGCAGCCAAGATCAACGGAGTGAGCAGTACTTC. Protein product: CASSQDQRSEQYF.

This clonotype was found many times. The chain combines TRBV7-9 with TRBJ2-7; D perhaps matches TRBD1 (6 bases). The CDR3 runs to 14 residues. CDR1 and CDR2 from the germline V gene are SEHNR and FQNEAQ (reference sequence). Trimming took off 5 bases at V and 3 bases at J, with 14 bases between the two ends. DNA for the CDR3: TGTGCCAGCAGCATCCGGGACACAAACTACGAGCAGTACTTC. Its protein product is CASSIRDTNYEQYF. Combining the CDR3 with reference TRBV7-9 and TRBJ2-7 gives the whole variable domain DTGVSQNPRHKITKRGQNVTFRCDPISEHNRLYWYRQTLGQGPEFLTYFQNEAQLEKSRLLSDRFSAERPKGSFSTLEIQRTEQGDSAMYLCASSIRDTNYEQYFGPGTRLTVT.

The CDR3 DNA reads as TGTGCCAGCAGTGGACAGATTAGGACCGGGGTTGACGAGCAGTACTTC. It is translated as CASSGQIRTGVDEQYF. The chain is built from TRBV2 and TRBJ2-7; D is tentatively TRBD1 or TRBD2 (5 bases each). The CDR3 consists of 16 residues. Trimming left V 4 bases short and J 5 bases short, with 21 bases between. The germline V gene encodes CDR1 SNHLY and CDR2 FYNNEI.

With respect to this clonotype: With a much larger clone just one base away, this may be a read error. The chain employs TRBV10-3 and TRBJ1-4; D is perhaps TRBD1 (5 bases). CDR1 is ENHRY and CDR2 is SYGVKD in the germline V gene. CDR3 length: 14 amino acids. The germline V and J ends were trimmed by 5 bases and 8 bases, with 15 bases remaining between them. CDR3 coding DNA: TGTGCCATCAGTTTTCAGGGTTCCTCGGAAAAACTGTTTTTT. Its translation: CAISFQGSSEKLFF.

At least ten counts were recorded for this clonotype. This sequence joins TRBV7-6 and TRBJ1-3; D unclear. Germline V gene sequence: CDR1 SGHVS, CDR2 FNYEAQ. The V and J ends lost 1 base and 4 bases respectively, with 5 bases between them. The CDR3 length is 13 residues. The CDR3, as DNA: TGTGCCAGCAGCTTAGACAAGGGAAACACCATATATTTT. This sequence encodes CASSLDKGNTIYF. The variable domain in full, with the rest retrieved from reference TRBV7-6 and TRBJ1-3, is GAGVSQSPRYKVTKRGQDVALRCDPISGHVSLYWYRQALGQGPEFLTYFNYEAQQDKSGLPNDRFSAERPEGSISTLTIQRTEQRDSAMYRCASSLDKGNTIYFGEGSWLTVV.

This clonotype occurred many times. V and J are TRBV29-1 and TRBJ1-1; D call uncertain. CDR1 SQVTM and CDR2 ANQGSEA come from the germline V gene. The CDR3 loop spans 14 amino acids. The V end lost 4 bases, the J end lost 0 bases, and 12 bases lay between the germline ends. The CDR3 coding sequence is TGCAGCGTTGGGGTCCCCAACCTGAACACTGAAGCTTTCTTT. Translation gives CSVGVPNLNTEAFF.

The CDR3 here is CATSSYSPGYYGYTF. The CDR3 nucleotides read TGTGCCACCAGCAGTTATTCACCGGGATACTATGGCTACACCTTC. V usage is TRBV15 and J usage is TRBJ1-2; the D is unclear. The V and J ends lost 3 bases and 3 bases respectively, with 14 bases between them. The CDR3 consists of 15 residues. Germline assignment: CDR1 LNHNV and CDR2 YYDKDF (reference sequence).

This clonotype was recorded only once. A much larger clone lies one base from this, so it may be a read error. The CDR3 region is CASSQEYRNSHEQYF. In DNA, the CDR3 is TGCGCCAGCAGCCAAGAATATCGGAATTCCCACGAGCAGTACTTC. The chain uses TRBV4-1 and TRBJ2-7; D not certain. The V and J ends lost 0 bases and 5 bases respectively, with 14 bases between them. The CDR3 loop spans 15 amino acids. Per germline, CDR1 MGHRA and CDR2 YSYEKL.

This clonotype was seen ten or more times. The V and J genes are TRBV5-8 and TRBJ1-1, with a tentative D call TRBD1 (6 bases). Trimming cost V 4 bases and J 0 bases, with 13 bases left between them. This CDR3 spans 15 amino acids. Germline-derived CDR1 and CDR2 are SGHTS and YDEGEE. The CDR3 DNA reads TGTGCCAGCAGCGGATTGACAGGTTTGAACACTGAAGCTTTCTTT. Amino acid sequence: CASSGLTGLNTEAFF.

This clonotype was detected many times. The rearrangement links TRBV11-3 to TRBJ2-5; unclear D gene. This CDR3 has 13 amino acids. V was clipped by 3 bases and J by 5 bases, with 10 bases between them. The germline CDR1 and CDR2 sequences are SGHNT and YENEEA. In nucleotides, the CDR3 is TGTGCCAGCAGCTTGGCGGCCGAGGAGACCCAGTACTTC. It specifies CASSLAAEETQYF.

The chain combines TRBV2 with TRBJ2-2; D is unclear. The J call may be faulty, since TRBJ2-3 better matches the DNA end. Germline CDR1 reads SNHLY; CDR2 reads FYNNEI. The CDR3 spans 14 residues. CDR3 sequence: CASSEASVGDTQYF. CDR3 nucleotide sequence: TGTGCCAGCAGTGAAGCGTCAGTGGGGGATACGCAGTATTTT.

The sample holds a few counts of this clonotype. CDR3 region: CASSLSGKLQPQHF. Here the CDR3 DNA reads TGTGCCAGCAGTTTGTCAGGGAAATTGCAGCCCCAGCATTTT. This chain links TRBV27 with TRBJ1-5; D is perhaps TRBD1 (5 bases). The CDR3 is 14 amino acids. Trimming pared 3 bases from V and 7 bases from J, leaving 13 bases between. Germline CDR1 is MNHEY and CDR2 is SMNVEV (reference sequence).

This clonotype was detected only a few times. This chain links TRBV24-1 with TRBJ2-5, with 7 nucleotides matching TRBD2. J gave up 0 bases and V 4 bases, and 4 bases lay outside the gene matches. Germline V lookup: CDR1 KGHDR, CDR2 SFDVKD. The CDR3 spans 15 residues. The CDR3 coding sequence is TGTGCCACCAGTGAAATGGGGGGGAACCAAGAGACCCAGTACTTC. This gives the protein CATSEMGGNQETQYF.

The chain employs TRBV11-2 and TRBJ2-7, with a tentative D call TRBD1 (6 bases). Germline CDR1 and CDR2: SGHAT and FQNNGV. Deletions cut 6 bases from V and 6 bases from J, with 18 bases between. CDR3 length: 14 residues. This CDR3 is CASSEAEDSGEQYF. The CDR3 DNA reads TGTGCCAGCAGTGAAGCTGAGGACAGCGGCGAGCAGTACTTC.

The chain couples TRBV29-1 to TRBJ1-5; 9 positions match TRBD1. The CDR3 has 12 amino acids. CDR1 is SQVTM, CDR2 ANQGSEA, per germline. V lost 6 bases, J lost 14 bases, and 11 bases stayed unmatched. The CDR3 nucleotides are TGCAGCGTGCAGACAGGGGGAACCTACGAGCATTTT. Its translation: CSVQTGGTYEHF.

V usage is TRBV11-3 and J usage is TRBJ2-2; a weak D match, TRBD2 (5 bases). The ends were cut back, 0 bases at V and 4 bases at J, with 15 bases in the middle. Germline V gene lookup returns CDR1 SGHNT and CDR2 YENEEA. The CDR3 is 17 amino acids. This chain's CDR3 is CASSLELGSLGTGELFF. The DNA for the CDR3 is TGTGCCAGCAGCTTAGAGTTGGGGAGCTTGGGCACCGGGGAGCTGTTTTTT. The whole variable domain, remainder taken from reference TRBV11-3 and TRBJ2-2, is EAGVVQSPRYKIIEKKQPVAFWCNPISGHNTLYWYLQNLGQGPELLIRYENEEAVDDSQLPKDRFSAERLKGVDSTLKIQPAELGDSAVYLCASSLELGSLGTGELFFGEGSRLTVL.

Regarding this clonotype: Because the CDR3 is missing its conserved closing phenylalanine or tryptophan, this is likely a read error. Because the CDR3's place on the DNA is in doubt, the DNA is left out and the CDR3 is given as listed by TCRdb. This sequence joins TRBV7-9 and TRBJ1-4; TRBD1 reflects the table's D call only, with no check against the DNA. Germline V gene lookup returns CDR1 SEHNR and CDR2 FQNEAQ (reference sequence). The CDR3 is 8 amino acids long, termini counted. This CDR3 is CASSRDSY.

To note about this clonotype: Since a much larger clone is just one base distant, this may be a read error. V gene TRBV2 combines with J gene TRBJ1-1; D is unresolved. Germline CDR1 is SNHLY and CDR2 is FYNNEI. The CDR3 loop spans 15 amino acids. CDR3 coding DNA: TGTGCCAGCAGTGAAGAGGCAGGTCCAAACACTGAAACTTTCTTT. This gives the protein CASSEEAGPNTETFF. Combining the CDR3 with reference TRBV2 and TRBJ1-1 gives the whole variable domain EPEVTQTPSHQVTQMGQEVILRCVPISNHLYFYWYRQILGQKVEFLVSFYNNEISEKSEIFDDQFSVERPDGSNFTLKIRSTKLEDSAMYFCASSEEAGPNTETFFGQGTRLTVV.